This is a list of T cell receptor beta chains from one sample in a study of T cells expressing NK-cell markers. TCRdb reprocessed the 5' RACE reads; each CDR3 protein has one entry and no DNA is given. The sample table includes about 460,000 distinct CDR3 sequences. What was sequenced was blood T cells: a sorted CD56 or NKG2C T cell subset, CD4+ or CD8+ T cells, or bulk PBMC T cells (not recorded which). Receptor source: a woman in her forties or fifties in good health. The CDR3 runs from the conserved cysteine through the conserved F or W.

J,V,CDR3
TRBJ2-1,TRBV5-6,CASSLPSVAALPPFF
TRBJ2-1,TRBV5-1,CATGTRFSGEQFF
TRBJ2-6,TRBV12-3/TRBV12-4,CASSYPLHGSGANVLTF
TRBJ2-7,TRBV5-1,CASSLVPGGPDEQYF
TRBJ2-1,TRBV5-1,CASGPRGRNNEQFF
TRBJ2-3,TRBV24-1,CATSEGLAAITDTQYF
TRBJ2-5,TRBV6-5,CASSDTGVSQETQYF
TRBJ2-5,TRBV29-1,CSVLKRRETQYF
TRBJ2-2,TRBV3-1,CASSPRATSGSQTGELFF
TRBJ1-2,TRBV12-3/TRBV12-4,CASSFGQGAGYTF
TRBJ1-4,TRBV5-1,CASKEGVREKLFF
TRBJ2-1,TRBV3-1,CASSQGGLLVHEQFF
TRBJ2-2,TRBV5-1,CASSERLVTGELFF
TRBJ2-1,TRBV9,CASSVYADPYNEQFF
TRBJ2-2,TRBV11-3,CASSLDHGPLIPGELFF
TRBJ2-1,TRBV5-1,CASSLGWGLKKGFSYNEQFF
TRBJ2-2,TRBV5-1,CASSFRGQLPAGELFF
TRBJ2-4,TRBV12-3/TRBV12-4,CASSTYRGQNIQYF
TRBJ2-5,TRBV20-1,CSASRQSRGTQYF
TRBJ2-5,TRBV12-3/TRBV12-4,CASRKRQETQYF
TRBJ2-5,TRBV28,CASSRTSGRVGQETQYF
TRBJ2-5,TRBV2,CASSPSLLAGVSKAETQYF
TRBJ2-5,TRBV5-6,CASSGGDPGETQYF
TRBJ2-5,TRBV7-3,CASSPGGAPGETQYF
TRBJ2-1,TRBV20-1,CSATGQGIDNEQFF
TRBJ2-3,TRBV5-1,CASSSSYTDTQYF
TRBJ2-1,TRBV6-1,CASSRGGYNEQFF
TRBJ1-4,TRBV19,CASGPGTGPREKLFF
TRBJ2-1,TRBV7-2,CASSRQGGGTFSSYNEQFF
TRBJ1-2,TRBV29-1,CSVSGAGGIYGYTF
TRBJ2-7,TRBV20-1,CSADRLAGVGEQYF
TRBJ2-5,TRBV25-1,CASRGAGQAGTQYF